Each of the 29 T cell receptor beta chains below was sequenced from the same sample in a study of blood T cell repertoires in COVID-19. Clones were read by immunoSEQ multiplex PCR, and TCRdb kept only the in-frame ones, dropping some. The table records 55,000 to 95,000 clones, roughly 76% of them present only once. Sample: peripheral blood. These receptors were collected from a woman aged 70-85 years with acute or convalescent COVID-19.

The chain links TRBV5-5 to TRBJ1-1, with TRBD1 matching 7 bases. This CDR3 has 14 residues. The V gene's germline CDR1 is SGHKS and CDR2 YYEKEE (reference sequence). Unmatched junction bases numbered 1, after V lost 0 bases and J lost 2 bases. The CDR3: CASSLEGGNTEAFF. CDR3 DNA: TGTGCCAGCAGCTTGGAAGGGGGCAACACTGAAGCTTTCTTT.

The V and J genes are TRBV14 and TRBJ1-1, with D perhaps matching TRBD1 (6 bases). This CDR3 is 15 amino acids long. CDR1 is SGHDN and CDR2 is FVKESK in the germline V gene. Trimming took 2 bases from V and 4 from J, leaving 14 bases between them. CDR3 coding DNA: TGTGCCAGCAGCCAACACAGGGTCGTGAGCACTGAAGCTTTCTTT. The encoded protein is CASSQHRVVSTEAFF.

This sequence joins TRBV19 and TRBJ1-4; 8 positions match TRBD1. This CDR3 region has 16 residues. The germline V gene encodes CDR1 LNHDA and CDR2 SQIVND (reference sequence). The V gene end was trimmed by 1 base and the J gene end by 4 bases; junction bases not matched to a gene: 5. This chain's CDR3 is CASSIGQGALNEKLFF. The CDR3 nucleotides are TGTGCCAGTAGTATAGGCCAGGGGGCCCTTAATGAAAAACTGTTTTTT.

Only one count was recorded for this clone. The chain is built from TRBV28 and TRBJ2-7, with 9 bases that match TRBD1. The CDR3 contains 15 residues. The germline gives CDR1 MDHEN, CDR2 SYDVKM. The J segment lost 2 bases and the V segment lost 9 bases, leaving 11 bases of the junction unmatched. CDR3 amino acids: CASQRPGQGTYEQYF. The CDR3, as DNA: TGTGCCAGTCAGAGGCCGGGACAGGGAACCTACGAGCAGTACTTC.

In the case of this clone: The junction departs from germline at one end; a sequencing error may be responsible. The genes are TRBV11-2 and TRBJ1-4; perhaps TRBD1 as D (6 bases). The CDR3 is 12 amino acids. The V gene's germline CDR1 is SGHAT and CDR2 FQNNGV. The DNA of the CDR3 is TGTGCCAGCAGCTTGAGGACAGAAACACTGTTTTTT. Its translation: CASSLRTETLFF.

The chain is built from TRBV28 and TRBJ1-2; the D gene is possibly TRBD1 (5 bases). With 2 bases removed from V and 3 bases from J, the gap between germline ends came to 13 bases. Germline V gene lookup returns CDR1 MDHEN and CDR2 SYDVKM. This CDR3 contains 15 residues. The chain's CDR3 is CASSLGGGGDYGYTF. In DNA form, the CDR3 reads TGTGCCAGCAGTTTAGGGGGAGGTGGCGACTATGGCTACACCTTC.

V usage is TRBV5-1 and J usage is TRBJ2-5, with 7 nucleotides matching TRBD1. The CDR3 has 14 amino acids. Germline V gene lookup returns CDR1 SGHRS and CDR2 YFSETQ. V was clipped by 4 bases and J by 5 bases; unmatched bases: 8. The CDR3 here is CASSTLQGRETQYF. DNA of the CDR3: TGCGCCAGCAGCACTTTACAGGGGCGGGAGACCCAGTACTTC.

V usage is TRBV19 and J usage is TRBJ1-5; 9 bases map to TRBD1. Germline assignment: CDR1 LNHDA and CDR2 SQIVND (reference sequence). J gave up 0 bases and V 6 bases, and 9 bases lay outside the gene matches. The CDR3 extends over 17 amino acids. CDR3: CASRAGTGSSSNQPQHF. CDR3 sequence (DNA): TGTGCCAGTAGAGCCGGGACAGGGAGTAGTAGCAATCAGCCCCAGCATTTT.

CDR3 sequence reads: CASSRDRNTEAFF. As DNA, the CDR3 is TGTGCCAGCAGCCGGGACAGGAACACTGAAGCTTTCTTT. This chain connects TRBV7-8 to TRBJ1-1; 7 nucleotides line up with TRBD1. V was clipped by 5 bases and J by 1 base; unmatched bases: 1. Germline values: CDR1 SGHVS, CDR2 FQNEAQ. CDR3 length equals 13 residues.

The chain uses TRBV9 and TRBJ1-6; D might be TRBD1 (6 bases). The CDR3 is made up of 13 amino acids. V lost 3 bases, J lost 13 bases, and 14 bases lay in between. Germline CDR1 reads SGDLS; CDR2 reads YYNGEE. The CDR3 DNA reads TGTGCCAGCAGCGCCCAGGGGTCGAGGCCCCTCCACTTT. This sequence encodes CASSAQGSRPLHF. The full variable domain, its missing parts supplied by reference TRBV9 and TRBJ1-6, is DSGVTQTPKHLITATGQRVTLRCSPRSGDLSVYWYQQSLDQGLQFLIQYYNGEERAKGNILERFSAQQFPDLHSELNLSSLELGDSALYFCASSAQGSRPLHFGNGTRLTVT.

The rearrangement uses TRBV5-5 and TRBJ1-4, with 12 bases lining up with TRBD1. This CDR3 contains 15 residues. The V segment lost 2 bases and the J segment 7 bases; nucleotides outside the gene matches: 3. Germline CDR1 is SGHKS and CDR2 is YYEKEE (reference sequence). Here the CDR3 DNA reads TGTGCCAGCAGCTTACCGGGACAGGGGGCTGAAAAACTGTTTTTT. Its protein product is CASSLPGQGAEKLFF.

This clone showed up just once. The genes are TRBV9 and TRBJ2-7; the match to TRBD1 covers 9 bases. V was pared by 4 bases and J by 3 bases, with 11 bases of the junction left unmatched. Germline V gene lookup returns CDR1 SGDLS and CDR2 YYNGEE. The CDR3 loop spans 16 amino acids. The CDR3 DNA follows: TGTGCCAGCAGCCCAGGGACAGGGAGGATTTTCTACGAGCAGTACTTC. As protein: CASSPGTGRIFYEQYF. Drawing the rest from reference TRBV9 and TRBJ2-7, the complete variable domain is DSGVTQTPKHLITATGQRVTLRCSPRSGDLSVYWYQQSLDQGLQFLIQYYNGEERAKGNILERFSAQQFPDLHSELNLSSLELGDSALYFCASSPGTGRIFYEQYFGPGTRLTVT.

The chain is built from TRBV12-5 and TRBJ2-3; D ambiguous. Trimming shortened V by 5 bases and J by 1 base, and 16 bases separated the two germline ends. The CDR3 length is 16 residues. In germline, CDR1 is LGHNT, CDR2 FRNRAP. CDR3 coding DNA: TGTGCTAGTGGTCCCGGTTCTAGATCAGGCACAGATACGCAGTATTTT. It specifies CASGPGSRSGTDTQYF.

The rearrangement uses TRBV9 and TRBJ1-5; 11 bases fit TRBD1. Germline V CDR1 and CDR2: SGDLS, YYNGEE. The CDR3 loop spans 16 amino acids. The ends lost 4 bases at V and 4 bases at J; junction bases unmatched: 7. The CDR3 DNA follows: TGTGCCAGCAGCCCTGGACAGGGGGCAAGAAATCAGCCCCAGCATTTT. This translates into CASSPGQGARNQPQHF.

The chain couples TRBV19 to TRBJ2-3; D not certain. The CDR3 has 15 residues. Deletions cut 4 bases from V and 2 bases from J, with 13 bases between. CDR1 is LNHDA and CDR2 is SQIVND in the germline V gene (reference sequence). CDR3 coding DNA: TGTGCCAGTAGTAGGGCACAGACCATCACAGATACGCAGTATTTT. Translated, it gives CASSRAQTITDTQYF.

This clone turned up a few times. The rearrangement joins TRBV5-1 to TRBJ2-7, with 9 bases aligning to TRBD2. Looked up from germline, CDR1 is SGHRS and CDR2 is YFSETQ. V shed 4 bases and J 0 bases; nucleotides not matched to a gene: 11. The CDR3 consists of 17 residues. DNA for the CDR3: TGCGCCAGCAGCGTGACTAGCGGAGACCTGAGCTCCTACGAGCAGTACTTC. Translating it yields CASSVTSGDLSSYEQYF.

This clone was seen a single time. CDR3 amino acids: CASSPISLDEQYF. In nucleotides, the CDR3 is TGTGCCAGCAGCCCGATCAGTCTGGACGAGCAGTACTTC. The V call is TRBV12-3 or TRBV12-4, the J call TRBJ2-7; the D is unclear. CDR3 size: 13 residues. The ends were cut back, 6 bases at V and 5 bases at J, with 14 bases in the middle.

The V gene is TRBV18, the J gene TRBJ2-1; 11 bases map to TRBD2. J lost 4 bases, V lost 0 bases, and 2 bases had no gene match. Looked up from germline, CDR1 is KGHSH and CDR2 is LQKENI. This CDR3 spans 16 amino acids. The chain's CDR3 is CASSPPGTSGYNEQFF. Here the CDR3 DNA reads TGTGCCAGCTCACCACCAGGGACTAGCGGTTACAATGAGCAGTTCTTC.

The J gene is TRBJ1-1, the V gene TRBV5-8; D is undetermined. Trimming shortened V by 1 base and J by 2 bases, and 18 bases separated the two germline ends. The CDR3 length is 17 residues. Germline CDR1 reads SGHTS; CDR2 reads YDEGEE. The CDR3 DNA is TGTGCCAGCAGCTTGAACTTGGGTAGCGGGTCCAACACTGAAGCTTTCTTT. It translates to CASSLNLGSGSNTEAFF.

In nucleotides, the CDR3 is TGTGCCAGCAGTTTACAGGCAGTGGCGGGGAATGAGCAGTTCTTC. Translating it yields CASSLQAVAGNEQFF. This chain joins TRBV28 and TRBJ2-1, with D tentatively TRBD2 (6 bases). Trimming shortened V by 2 bases and J by 7 bases, and 15 bases separated the two germline ends. The CDR3 contains 15 residues. Germline V gene data show CDR1 as MDHEN and CDR2 as SYDVKM. Full variable domain (outside the CDR3, taken from reference TRBV28 and TRBJ2-1): DVKVTQSSRYLVKRTGEKVFLECVQDMDHENMFWYRQDPGLGLRLIYFSYDVKMKEKGDIPEGYSVSREKKERFSLILESASTNQTSMYLCASSLQAVAGNEQFFGPGTRLTVL.

This clone has a single count. The V gene is TRBV15, the J gene TRBJ1-5; D call uncertain. Trimming pared 3 bases from V and 7 bases from J, leaving 25 bases between. Germline-derived CDR1 and CDR2 are LNHNV and YYDKDF (reference sequence). The CDR3 has 18 residues. The CDR3, as DNA: TGTGCCACCAGCAGCCCCTGGAGTAATCTACGGAGCCGACAGCCCCAGCATTTT. Translated: CATSSPWSNLRSRQPQHF.

V and J are TRBV28 and TRBJ1-3; the D gene is possibly TRBD1 (6 bases). The CDR3 runs to 15 residues. V was trimmed by 4 bases and J by 0 bases, leaving 10 bases between them. Germline lookup yields CDR1 MDHEN and CDR2 SYDVKM. The CDR3 loop reads CASSSGHLSGNTIYF. CDR3 sequence (DNA): TGTGCCAGCAGTTCGGGACACCTCTCTGGAAACACCATATATTTT. The full variable domain, rest sourced from reference TRBV28 and TRBJ1-3, is DVKVTQSSRYLVKRTGEKVFLECVQDMDHENMFWYRQDPGLGLRLIYFSYDVKMKEKGDIPEGYSVSREKKERFSLILESASTNQTSMYLCASSSGHLSGNTIYFGEGSWLTVV.

The chain carries TRBV28 and TRBJ2-2; TRBD2 aligns across 11 bases. Germline V gene data show CDR1 as MDHEN and CDR2 as SYDVKM. The CDR3 covers 16 residues. Losses at the gene ends were 6 bases for V and 6 bases for J; bases not matched to a gene: 9. The CDR3 DNA is TGTGCCAGCAGCCGTGGGACTAGCGGCCGAGCCGGGGAGCTGTTTTTT. It yields the protein CASSRGTSGRAGELFF.

The chain's CDR3 is CASSFQGPETQYF. CDR3 DNA: TGCGCCAGCAGCTTTCAGGGGCCGGAGACCCAGTACTTC. J is TRBJ2-5 and V is TRBV5-1; the D gene is possibly TRBD1 (6 bases). Germline CDR1 reads SGHRS; CDR2 reads YFSETQ. Trimming pared 2 bases from V and 5 bases from J, leaving 10 bases between. The CDR3 contains 13 residues.

V usage is TRBV7-8 and J usage is TRBJ2-3; 14 positions match TRBD2. Trimming cost V 4 bases and J 3 bases; bases outside gene matches: 0. In germline, CDR1 is SGHVS, CDR2 FQNEAQ. The CDR3 sequence is 15 residues long. The CDR3 here is CASSWTSGRTDTQYF. CDR3 bases: TGTGCCAGCAGCTGGACTAGCGGGAGGACAGATACGCAGTATTTT. Looking up the rest from reference TRBV7-8 and TRBJ2-3 gives the full variable domain: GAGVSQSPRYKVAKRGQDVALRCDPISGHVSLFWYQQALGQGPEFLTYFQNEAQLDKSGLPSDRFFAERPEGSVSTLKIQRTQQEDSAVYLCASSWTSGRTDTQYFGPGTRLTVL.

The rearrangement uses TRBV30 and TRBJ1-1, with D perhaps matching TRBD1 (5 bases). Germline V gives CDR1 GTSNPN, CDR2 SVGIG (reference sequence). Trimming cost V 4 bases and J 11 bases, with 17 bases left between them. CDR3 length: 12 residues. The chain's CDR3 is CAWNGGGDRAFF. The DNA of the CDR3 is TGTGCCTGGAACGGGGGGGGTGATAGGGCTTTCTTT.

The V and J genes are TRBV14 and TRBJ2-7, with D perhaps TRBD2 (5 bases). Trimming left V 5 bases short and J 3 bases short, with 5 bases between. In germline, CDR1 is SGHDN, CDR2 FVKESK. The CDR3 has 11 residues. CDR3 region: CASSSGYEQYF. The CDR3 DNA reads as TGTGCCAGCAGCAGCGGCTACGAGCAGTACTTC.

In this sample, this clone turned up once. This rearrangement joins TRBV6-6 to TRBJ1-4, with D maybe TRBD1 (6 bases). This CDR3 is 14 amino acids long. The germline V and J ends were trimmed by 0 bases and 14 bases, with 16 bases remaining between them. In germline, CDR1 is MNHNY, CDR2 SVGAGI (reference sequence). CDR3 in DNA: TGTGCCAGCAGTTACTCGATCCGGGACACGGTCCTGTTTTTT. It codes for CASSYSIRDTVLFF.

The chain carries TRBV28 and TRBJ1-6, with 8 bases aligning to TRBD1. The CDR3 spans 15 residues. The germline gives CDR1 MDHEN, CDR2 SYDVKM. V lost 4 bases and J lost 4; bases outside the gene matches: 3. CDR3 in DNA: TGTGCCAGCAGTTCAGGGGGCCTTTATAATTCACCCCTCCACTTT. Its protein product is CASSSGGLYNSPLHF.